The 27 T cell receptor beta chains reported below all come from one sample, sequenced in a study of identical twins. TCRdb fed the 5' RACE reads into MiXCR, producing one record per CDR3 protein. This table has some 600,000 distinct CDR3 sequences, less than 9% appearing once. Separately, the same data were catalogued under a study of yellow fever vaccine responses in identical twins.

The sample comprised PBMCs. All receptors come from a woman aged 18-29 years in good health.

This sequence joins TRBV2 and TRBJ1-5; D ambiguous. The CDR3 runs 14 residues. V was trimmed by 6 bases and J by 4 bases, leaving 13 bases between them. Germline CDR1 SNHLY, CDR2 FYNNEI. The DNA for the CDR3 is TGTGCCAGCAGGGGTAGGACGGCAAATCAGCCCCAGCATTTT. Residues: CASRGRTANQPQHF. Based on the CDR3 plus reference TRBV2 and TRBJ1-5, the full variable domain is EPEVTQTPSHQVTQMGQEVILRCVPISNHLYFYWYRQILGQKVEFLVSFYNNEISEKSEIFDDQFSVERPDGSNFTLKIRSTKLEDSAMYFCASRGRTANQPQHFGDGTRLSIL.

This clonotype was seen a handful of times. This chain links TRBV12-3 or TRBV12-4 with TRBJ2-5; a weak D match, TRBD1 (5 bases). V lost 3 bases and J lost 2, with 10 bases in between. The CDR3 length is 14 residues. The CDR3 DNA sequence: TGTGCCAGCAGTTTTGAAGGGGTGCAAGAGACCCAGTACTTC. It codes for CASSFEGVQETQYF.

The sample holds many counts of this clonotype. This chain links TRBV12-3 or TRBV12-4 with TRBJ2-1, with a possible D match to TRBD1 (6 bases). V lost 6 bases to trimming and J lost 8 bases, with 20 bases between them. The CDR3 loop spans 15 amino acids. CDR3 nucleotides: TGTGCCAGCAGGATGGGGCAGATGAAGGGGGATGAGCAGTTCTTC. Translated, it gives CASRMGQMKGDEQFF.

The genes are TRBV29-1 and TRBJ2-4; tentatively, D is TRBD1 (6 bases). This CDR3 spans 18 amino acids. V was cut by 2 bases and J by 0 bases, with 20 bases left in between. Germline values: CDR1 SQVTM, CDR2 ANQGSEA. In DNA, the CDR3 is TGCAGCGTTGAATCTGGGGCAGGGGTCGGGGTAGCCAAAAACATTCAGTACTTC. This codes for CSVESGAGVGVAKNIQYF.

The chain carries TRBV6-5 and TRBJ2-2, with D possibly TRBD2 on 5 matching bases. The CDR3 is made up of 17 amino acids. Germline-derived CDR1 and CDR2 are MNHEY and SVGAGI. The V end was cut by 0 bases, the J end by 5 bases, with 16 bases between. Here the CDR3 reads CASSYSSDFYRTGELFF. CDR3 in DNA: TGTGCCAGCAGTTACTCCTCGGACTTCTATCGGACCGGGGAGCTGTTTTTT.

This clonotype was counted ten times or more. The chain has TRBV10-3 and TRBJ2-7; tentatively, D is TRBD1 or TRBD2 (6 bases each). Per the germline V gene, CDR1 is ENHRY and CDR2 is SYGVKD. This CDR3 comprises 15 residues. Trimming stripped 3 bases from V and 6 bases from J, with 18 bases between. For the CDR3, the DNA is TGTGCCATCAGTGATCAGTATACCAGGGGAGGCGAGCAGTACTTC. Amino acid sequence: CAISDQYTRGGEQYF.

This clonotype was counted a few times. This chain links TRBV29-1 with TRBJ2-1; 7 bases fit TRBD1. Per germline, CDR1 SQVTM and CDR2 ANQGSEA. Trimming took 0 bases from V and 0 from J; bases not matched to a gene: 8. CDR3 length: 17 amino acids. The CDR3 bases are TGCAGCGTTGAAGATCCCCGGGACAGCAGCTCCTACAATGAGCAGTTCTTC. Protein: CSVEDPRDSSSYNEQFF.

The chain carries TRBV5-1 and TRBJ2-1; the D call may be TRBD1 or TRBD2 (6 bases each). CDR1 SGHRS and CDR2 YFSETQ come from the germline V gene. CDR3 length equals 14 residues. The V and J ends lost 8 bases and 0 bases respectively, with 12 bases between them. CDR3 coding DNA: TGCGCCAGTGAACAGGGAGGCTCCTACAATGAGCAGTTCTTC. This codes for CASEQGGSYNEQFF.

The table lists this clonotype with many counts. V gene TRBV12-3 or TRBV12-4 combines with J gene TRBJ2-1; the D gene is possibly TRBD2 (5 bases). CDR3 length equals 15 residues. Trimming took 7 bases from V and 5 from J, leaving 18 bases between them. CDR3 DNA sequence: TGTGCCAGCATTCTCCGGCGAAGCGGAGACAATGAGCAGTTCTTC. Its protein is CASILRRSGDNEQFF.

The chain links TRBV2 to TRBJ1-2, with D hard to call. Germline assignment: CDR1 SNHLY and CDR2 FYNNEI. The V and J ends lost 7 bases and 2 bases respectively, with 26 bases between them. The CDR3 has 18 amino acids. Written as DNA, the CDR3 is TGTGCCAGCATTTACCCGAACTCTACGGAAAGAGCCAACTATGGCTACACCTTC. Its protein product is CASIYPNSTERANYGYTF. The full variable domain, completed using reference TRBV2 and TRBJ1-2, is EPEVTQTPSHQVTQMGQEVILRCVPISNHLYFYWYRQILGQKVEFLVSFYNNEISEKSEIFDDQFSVERPDGSNFTLKIRSTKLEDSAMYFCASIYPNSTERANYGYTFGSGTRLTVV.

This clonotype occurred a few times. For the CDR3, the DNA is TGTGCCATCAGTGAATCGGAAGATCAGCCCCAGCATTTT. It specifies CAISESEDQPQHF. This sequence joins TRBV10-3 and TRBJ1-5; D is unresolved. Trimming shortened V by 3 bases and J by 5 bases, and 8 bases separated the two germline ends. The CDR3 is 13 residues long. The germline CDR1 and CDR2 sequences are ENHRY and SYGVKD.

This clonotype has just a few counts. This chain uses TRBV7-7 with TRBJ2-3, with TRBD2 matching over 13 bases. CDR3 length: 18 amino acids. Looked up from germline, CDR1 is SSHAT and CDR2 is FNYEAQ (reference sequence). V trimming: 2 bases; J trimming: 4 bases; junction bases outside the gene matches: 9. The CDR3 loop reads CASSLKALGLAGADTQYF. The DNA of the CDR3 is TGTGCCAGCAGCTTAAAAGCTCTCGGACTAGCGGGAGCAGATACGCAGTATTTT.

V and J are TRBV4-2 and TRBJ2-3; a weak D match, TRBD2 (7 bases). This CDR3 has 16 amino acids. Germline V CDR1 and CDR2: LGHNA, YNFKEQ. With 0 bases removed from V and 1 base from J, the gap between germline ends came to 11 bases. The chain's CDR3 is CASSQDRGGGTDTQYF. The CDR3 nucleotides read TGTGCCAGCAGCCAAGATAGAGGGGGGGGCACAGATACGCAGTATTTT.

This clonotype was seen a handful of times. This chain connects TRBV7-6 to TRBJ1-3; D unclear. This CDR3 spans 13 amino acids. V was shortened by 5 bases and J by 7 bases, with 12 bases between the two germline ends. Germline assignment: CDR1 SGHVS and CDR2 FNYEAQ. The CDR3 sequence is CASSARPPNTIYF. The DNA for the CDR3 is TGTGCCAGCAGCGCCCGGCCGCCTAACACCATATATTTT.

This clonotype was recorded a few times. The V call is TRBV5-1, the J call TRBJ1-6, with D perhaps TRBD1 (5 bases). Germline V gene sequence: CDR1 SGHRS, CDR2 YFSETQ. This CDR3 is 19 amino acids long. V lost 0 bases and J lost 6, with 22 bases in between. The chain's CDR3 is CASSLVGGSRAWANSPLHF. The CDR3 DNA sequence: TGCGCCAGCAGCTTGGTTGGGGGTTCGAGGGCCTGGGCTAATTCACCCCTCCACTTT. The full variable domain, completed using reference TRBV5-1 and TRBJ1-6, is KAGVTQTPRYLIKTRGQQVTLSCSPISGHRSVSWYQQTPGQGLQFLFEYFSETQRNKGNFPGRFSGRQFSNSRSEMNVSTLELGDSALYLCASSLVGGSRAWANSPLHFGNGTRLTVT.

The rearrangement links TRBV6-4 to TRBJ2-3; 8 bases agree with TRBD2. J lost 2 bases, V lost 3 bases, and 1 base had no gene match. The CDR3 consists of 14 residues. Germline-derived CDR1 and CDR2 are MRHNA and SNTAGT. The CDR3 sequence: CASSETSATDTQYF. CDR3 coding DNA: TGTGCCAGCAGTGAGACTAGCGCCACAGATACGCAGTATTTT.

Ten or more counts support this clonotype. This chain links TRBV14 with TRBJ2-1; TRBD2 might be the D (5 bases). The CDR3 is 14 residues long. CDR1 and CDR2 (germline): SGHDN, FVKESK. V lost 3 bases and J 9 bases, leaving 15 bases between the germline ends. CDR3 DNA sequence: TGTGCCAGCAGCCAGAGTACTAGTCCCCCTGAGCAGTTCTTC. Translating gives CASSQSTSPPEQFF.

This clonotype came up a few times. This chain joins TRBV28 and TRBJ2-7; TRBD2 agrees at 8 bases. This CDR3 is 14 amino acids long. V dropped 3 bases and J dropped 9; count of bases not matched to a gene: 10. Germline-derived CDR1 and CDR2 are MDHEN and SYDVKM. The CDR3 coding sequence is TGTGCCAGCAGTTTCTCCGGGAGGGGGTGGGGGCAGTACTTC. Translating it yields CASSFSGRGWGQYF.

This clonotype has at least ten counts. The genes are TRBV5-1 and TRBJ2-1; 7 nucleotides match TRBD1. Germline lookup yields CDR1 SGHRS and CDR2 YFSETQ. Trimming took 0 bases from V and 9 from J; bases not matched to a gene: 6. The CDR3 covers 14 residues. The CDR3 protein is CASSLETGLSEQFF. DNA for the CDR3: TGCGCCAGCAGCTTGGAGACAGGGTTAAGTGAGCAGTTCTTC. The full variable domain, completed using reference TRBV5-1 and TRBJ2-1, is KAGVTQTPRYLIKTRGQQVTLSCSPISGHRSVSWYQQTPGQGLQFLFEYFSETQRNKGNFPGRFSGRQFSNSRSEMNVSTLELGDSALYLCASSLETGLSEQFFGPGTRLTVL.

This clonotype was counted once. This rearrangement joins TRBV12-3 or TRBV12-4 to TRBJ1-2; D gene uncertain. CDR3 length: 12 residues. Trimming removed 6 bases at V and 8 bases at J, with 13 bases between. The CDR3 loop is CASRSDVGGYTF. CDR3 bases: TGTGCCAGCAGGTCGGACGTCGGGGGCTACACCTTC.

This clonotype was recorded at least ten times. V gene TRBV29-1 combines with J gene TRBJ1-5; D is unresolved. CDR1 and CDR2 (germline): SQVTM, ANQGSEA. CDR3 length equals 15 residues. V gave up 7 bases and J gave up 3 bases, with 19 bases separating them. The CDR3 loop reads CSAPNLQRINQPQHF. The CDR3 region has the DNA TGCAGCGCCCCTAACTTACAAAGGATCAATCAGCCCCAGCATTTT.

This clonotype was seen a few times. The chain recombines TRBV3-1 with TRBJ1-2; D uncertain. This CDR3 has 11 amino acids. Trimming shortened V by 2 bases and J by 6 bases, and 4 bases separated the two germline ends. Germline V gene lookup returns CDR1 LGHDT and CDR2 YNNKEL (reference sequence). CDR3 loop: CASSQSDGYTF. CDR3 coding DNA: TGTGCCAGCAGCCAATCAGATGGCTACACCTTC.

This chain joins TRBV4-1 and TRBJ2-1, with 8 bases that match TRBD1. V shed 2 bases and J 8 bases; nucleotides not matched to a gene: 17. Germline V gene data show CDR1 as MGHRA and CDR2 as YSYEKL. The CDR3 sequence is 18 residues long. CDR3 loop: CASSQKIGTTGVVDEQFF. CDR3 nucleotides: TGCGCCAGCAGCCAAAAGATAGGTACGACAGGGGTCGTAGATGAGCAGTTCTTC.

This clonotype was found a few times. This sequence joins TRBV6-5 and TRBJ2-2; TRBD1 agrees at 9 bases. The ends lost 3 bases at V and 4 bases at J; junction bases unmatched: 9. The CDR3 covers 17 residues. CDR1 is MNHEY, CDR2 SVGAGI, per germline. This chain's CDR3 is CASSYHGTGSGTGELFF. The DNA for the CDR3 is TGTGCCAGCAGTTATCACGGGACAGGGTCGGGCACCGGGGAGCTGTTTTTT.

This clonotype was seen a handful of times. This chain connects TRBV5-1 to TRBJ1-1; D is ambiguous. Germline CDR1 SGHRS, CDR2 YFSETQ. This CDR3 spans 15 amino acids. Trimming cost V 0 bases and J 1 base, with 10 bases left between them. The CDR3 loop reads CASSLAAVGNTEAFF. Here the CDR3 DNA reads TGCGCCAGCAGCTTGGCCGCGGTAGGGAACACTGAAGCTTTCTTT.

A note on this clonotype: Without the conserved terminal phenylalanine or tryptophan, this CDR3 likely stems from a read error. The chain is built from TRBV12-3 or TRBV12-4 and TRBJ2-5, with 10 nucleotides matching TRBD1. This CDR3 spans 18 amino acids. V dropped 1 base and J dropped 0; count of bases not matched to a gene: 8. CDR3 in DNA: TGTGCCAGCAGTTTAGGACAGGGGGCGAATCCGTACCAAGAGACCCAGTACTTA. It codes for CASSLGQGANPYQETQYL.

A few counts support this clonotype. The genes are TRBV21-1 and TRBJ2-7. TRBV21-1 is flagged as a pseudogene. The CDR3 runs to 14 residues. The CDR3 region is CASSKDPGVNEQYF. CDR3 sequence (DNA): TGTGCCAGCAGCAAAGATCCAGGCGTTAACGAGCAGTACTTC.